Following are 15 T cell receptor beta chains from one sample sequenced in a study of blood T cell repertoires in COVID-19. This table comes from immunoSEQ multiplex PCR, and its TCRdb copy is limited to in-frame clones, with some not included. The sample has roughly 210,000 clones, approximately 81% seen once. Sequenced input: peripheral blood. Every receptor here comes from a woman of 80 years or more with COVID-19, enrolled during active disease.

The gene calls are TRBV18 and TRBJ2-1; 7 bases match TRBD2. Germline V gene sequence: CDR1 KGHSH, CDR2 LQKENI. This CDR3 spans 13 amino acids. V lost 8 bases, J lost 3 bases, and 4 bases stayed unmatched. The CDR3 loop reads CASNRDYYNEQFF. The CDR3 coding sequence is TGTGCCAGCAACCGGGACTACTACAATGAGCAGTTCTTC.

This chain's CDR3 is CASSFERGGNNEQFF. The CDR3 region has the DNA TGTGCCAGCAGCTTCGAGCGGGGGGGCAATAATGAGCAGTTCTTC. The rearrangement uses TRBV11-1 and TRBJ2-1, with 10 nucleotides matching TRBD2. The CDR3 runs to 15 residues. V was clipped by 3 bases and J by 7 bases; unmatched bases: 6. In germline, CDR1 is SGHAT, CDR2 FQDESV (reference sequence).

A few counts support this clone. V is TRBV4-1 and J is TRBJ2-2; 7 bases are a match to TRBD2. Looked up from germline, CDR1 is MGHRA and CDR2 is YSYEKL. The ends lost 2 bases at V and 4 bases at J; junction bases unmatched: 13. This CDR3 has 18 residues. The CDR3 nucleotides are TGCGCCAGCAGCCAACTACGGGGGACGGGGACTACCACCGGGGAGCTGTTTTTT. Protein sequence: CASSQLRGTGTTTGELFF.

CDR3: CAISARQGGGYTF. The CDR3 DNA follows: TGTGCCATCAGTGCGCGACAGGGGGGCGGCTACACCTTC. The chain has TRBV10-3 and TRBJ1-2, with TRBD1 identical over 9 bases. The CDR3 is made up of 13 amino acids. Germline V gives CDR1 ENHRY, CDR2 SYGVKD. The V gene end was trimmed by 4 bases and the J gene end by 8 bases; junction bases not matched to a gene: 5.

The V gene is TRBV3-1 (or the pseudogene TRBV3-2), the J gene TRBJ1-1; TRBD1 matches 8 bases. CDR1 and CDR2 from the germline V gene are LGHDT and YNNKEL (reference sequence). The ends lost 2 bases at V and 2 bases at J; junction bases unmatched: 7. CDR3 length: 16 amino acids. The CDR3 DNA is TGTGCCAGCAGCCAAAATGGACAGGGAGGTAACACTGAAGCTTTCTTT. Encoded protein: CASSQNGQGGNTEAFF.

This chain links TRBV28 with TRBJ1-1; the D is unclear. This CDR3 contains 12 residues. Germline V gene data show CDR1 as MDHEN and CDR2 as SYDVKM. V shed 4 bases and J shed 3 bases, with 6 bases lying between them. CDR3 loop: CASSSVDTEAFF. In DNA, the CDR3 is TGTGCCAGCAGTTCGGTAGACACTGAAGCTTTCTTT.

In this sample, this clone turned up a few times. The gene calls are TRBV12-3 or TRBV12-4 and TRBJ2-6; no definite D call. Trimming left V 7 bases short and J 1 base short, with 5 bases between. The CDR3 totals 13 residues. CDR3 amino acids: CASTLSGANVLTF. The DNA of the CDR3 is TGTGCCAGCACCCTTTCTGGGGCCAACGTCCTGACTTTC.

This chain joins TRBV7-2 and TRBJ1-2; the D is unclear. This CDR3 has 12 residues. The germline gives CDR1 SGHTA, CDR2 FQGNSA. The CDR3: CYVSGSNYGYTF. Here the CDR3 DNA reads TGTTATGTTTCAGGATCTAACTATGGCTACACCTTC.

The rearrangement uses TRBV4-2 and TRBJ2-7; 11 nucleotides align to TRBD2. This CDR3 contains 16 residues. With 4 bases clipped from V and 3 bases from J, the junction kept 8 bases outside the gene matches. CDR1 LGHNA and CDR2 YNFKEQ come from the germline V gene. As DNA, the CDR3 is TGTGCCAGCAGCCCCCTTAGCGGGGGGGCCGTCTACGAGCAGTACTTC. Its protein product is CASSPLSGGAVYEQYF.

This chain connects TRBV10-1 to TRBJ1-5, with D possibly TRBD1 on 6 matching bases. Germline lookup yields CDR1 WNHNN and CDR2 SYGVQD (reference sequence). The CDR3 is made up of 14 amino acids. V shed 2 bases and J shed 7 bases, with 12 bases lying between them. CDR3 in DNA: TGCGCCAGCAGTGAGGCCAGGGGAGAACAGCCCCAGCATTTT. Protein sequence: CASSEARGEQPQHF.

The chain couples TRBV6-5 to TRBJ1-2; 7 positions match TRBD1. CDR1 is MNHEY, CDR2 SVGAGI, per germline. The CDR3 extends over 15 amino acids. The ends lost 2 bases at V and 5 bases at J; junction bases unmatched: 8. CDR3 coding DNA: TGTGCCAGCAGTTACGTCGCAGGGGGGAGGTATGGCTACACCTTC. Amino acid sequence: CASSYVAGGRYGYTF.

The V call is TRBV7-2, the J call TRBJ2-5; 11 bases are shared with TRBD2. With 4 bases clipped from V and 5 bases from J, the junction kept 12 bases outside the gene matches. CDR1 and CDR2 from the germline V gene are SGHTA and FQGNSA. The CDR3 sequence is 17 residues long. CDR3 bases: TGTGCCAGCAGCTCCAAACGGGGACTAGCGGCAGGCGAGACCCAGTACTTC. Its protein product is CASSSKRGLAAGETQYF.

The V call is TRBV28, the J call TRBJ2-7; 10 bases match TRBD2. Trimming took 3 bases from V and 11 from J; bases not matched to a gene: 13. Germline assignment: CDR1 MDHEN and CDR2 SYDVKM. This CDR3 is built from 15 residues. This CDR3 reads CASSLYRTSGVLEYF. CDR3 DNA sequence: TGTGCCAGCAGTTTGTACCGAACTAGCGGGGTTTTGGAGTACTTC.

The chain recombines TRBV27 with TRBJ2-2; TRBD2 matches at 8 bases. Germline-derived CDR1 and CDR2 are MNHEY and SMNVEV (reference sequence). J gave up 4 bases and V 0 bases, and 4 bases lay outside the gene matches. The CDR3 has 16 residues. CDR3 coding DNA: TGTGCCAGCAGTTTATCCGGGACTAGGAGCACCGGGGAGCTGTTTTTT. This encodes CASSLSGTRSTGELFF.

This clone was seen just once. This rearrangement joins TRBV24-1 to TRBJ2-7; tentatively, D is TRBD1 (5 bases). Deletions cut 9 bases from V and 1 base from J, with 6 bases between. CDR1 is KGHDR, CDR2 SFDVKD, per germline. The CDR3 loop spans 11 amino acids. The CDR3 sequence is CATQGSYEQYV. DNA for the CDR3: TGTGCCACCCAGGGTTCCTACGAGCAGTACGTC.